The 14 T cell receptor beta chains below all came from one sample that was sequenced in a study of OX40 agonist ivuxolimab in advanced cancers. Produced via immunoSEQ multiplex PCR; TCRdb's table is partial and in-frame only. The repertoire consists of tens of thousands of clones, with around 84% occurring once and the leading ten covering roughly 2.3%. The sequencing used CD4+ or CD8+ T cells sorted from blood, collected in a trial of the OX40 agonist ivuxolimab. The receptors were gathered from an adult with an advanced solid tumor such as melanoma, head and neck, liver or kidney cancer.

The chain combines TRBV7-2 with TRBJ2-7; D possibly corresponds to TRBD2 (6 bases). With 5 bases removed from V and 7 bases from J, the gap between germline ends came to 12 bases. The V gene's germline CDR1 is SGHTA and CDR2 FQGNSA. The CDR3 runs 12 residues. This CDR3 is CASSTGVGEQYF. The CDR3 DNA reads TGTGCCAGCAGCACGGGAGTGGGGGAGCAGTACTTC.

V usage is TRBV9 and J usage is TRBJ2-1, with D maybe TRBD1 (7 bases). Per the germline V gene, CDR1 is SGDLS and CDR2 is YYNGEE. V was pared by 0 bases and J by 0 bases, with 19 bases between. The CDR3 runs 19 residues. The DNA for the CDR3 is TGTGCCAGCAGCGTAGGAGGAGGGGGCCCCCGGAGCTCCTACAATGAGCAGTTCTTC. Amino acid sequence: CASSVGGGGPRSSYNEQFF. Complete variable domain (other parts from reference TRBV9 and TRBJ2-1): DSGVTQTPKHLITATGQRVTLRCSPRSGDLSVYWYQQSLDQGLQFLIQYYNGEERAKGNILERFSAQQFPDLHSELNLSSLELGDSALYFCASSVGGGGPRSSYNEQFFGPGTRLTVL.

The genes are TRBV29-1 and TRBJ1-1, with 8 bases lining up with TRBD1. The V gene's germline CDR1 is SQVTM and CDR2 ANQGSEA. After removal of 5 bases from V and 6 bases from J, the junction contained 8 bases not matched to a gene. The CDR3 totals 13 residues. The DNA of the CDR3 is TGCAGCGTTCCGGGACAGGAAGGTTCTGAAGCTTTCTTT. It translates to CSVPGQEGSEAFF.

The chain links TRBV4-1 to TRBJ2-7, with D perhaps matching TRBD1 or TRBD2 (6 bases each). The ends were cut back, 0 bases at V and 3 bases at J, with 15 bases in the middle. This CDR3 is built from 16 residues. Looked up from germline, CDR1 is MGHRA and CDR2 is YSYEKL. The CDR3 loop reads CASSQDSGQWNYEQYF. The CDR3 DNA reads as TGCGCCAGCAGCCAAGATAGCGGACAGTGGAACTACGAGCAGTACTTC.

The V gene is TRBV6-1, the J gene TRBJ2-2, with no clear D. V gave up 4 bases and J gave up 0 bases, with 6 bases separating them. Germline CDR1 MNHNS, CDR2 SASEGT. The length of the CDR3 is 14 residues. The CDR3 DNA follows: TGTGCCAGCAGTGCTAGGTCGAACACCGGGGAGCTGTTTTTT. This encodes CASSARSNTGELFF.

This clone was recorded once. This rearrangement joins TRBV12-5 to TRBJ1-1; D remains unclear. The CDR3 contains 12 residues. CDR1 and CDR2 from the germline V gene are LGHNT and FRNRAP. The V gene lost 0 bases and the J gene lost 7 bases, with 6 bases spanning the gap. Here the CDR3 DNA reads TGTGCTAGTGGTTTGGTGCCGAGTGAAGCTTTCTTT. Its protein is CASGLVPSEAFF.

The chain uses TRBV7-3 and TRBJ2-1; 7 bases fit TRBD1. The CDR3 runs to 13 residues. CDR1 is SGHTA and CDR2 is FQGTGA in the germline V gene. The V segment lost 7 bases and the J segment 8 bases; nucleotides outside the gene matches: 8. The DNA of the CDR3 is TGTGCCAGCACCGGTACAGGGGACGATGAGCAGTTCTTC. The encoded protein is CASTGTGDDEQFF.

This clone ranks as medium-sized. V and J are TRBV19 and TRBJ2-1; 13 bases match TRBD2. Looked up from germline, CDR1 is LNHDA and CDR2 is SQIVND (reference sequence). This CDR3 contains 13 residues. The ends lost 4 bases at V and 14 bases at J; junction bases unmatched: 5. CDR3 in amino acids: CASSTGTSGTEFF. The CDR3 bases are TGTGCCAGTAGTACCGGGACTAGCGGGACGGAGTTCTTC.

CDR3 region: CARGLAGVPTGELFF. CDR3 DNA sequence: TGTGCCAGAGGACTAGCGGGAGTGCCCACCGGGGAGCTGTTTTTT. The V gene is TRBV5-3, the J gene TRBJ2-2, with 13 positions matching TRBD2. TRBV5-3 is annotated as an ORF whose role is uncertain. After removal of 7 bases from V and 4 bases from J, the junction contained 4 bases not matched to a gene. This CDR3 spans 15 amino acids.

The chain carries TRBV25-1 and TRBJ2-5; 7 bases agree with TRBD2. Germline-derived CDR1 and CDR2 are MGHDK and SYGVNS. CDR3 length: 15 amino acids. Unmatched junction bases numbered 8, after V lost 4 bases and J lost 3 bases. The CDR3 DNA sequence: TGTGCCAGCAGTGTTGGGGGGGACCACGAAGAGACCCAGTACTTC. Its protein product is CASSVGGDHEETQYF.

This chain uses TRBV4-1 with TRBJ2-1; perhaps TRBD2 as D (5 bases). Trimming cost V 1 base and J 9 bases, with 13 bases left between them. CDR1 MGHRA and CDR2 YSYEKL come from the germline V gene. CDR3 size: 14 residues. In nucleotides, the CDR3 is TGCGCCAGCAGCCAAGGGGGTCGGGCGGGTGAGCAGTTCTTC. Its protein product is CASSQGGRAGEQFF.

The chain carries TRBV14 and TRBJ2-7; D is possibly TRBD1 or TRBD2 (5 bases each). The ends were cut back, 3 bases at V and 3 bases at J, with 15 bases in the middle. The CDR3 contains 15 residues. Germline CDR1 SGHDN, CDR2 FVKESK. CDR3 loop: CASSHHRDRSYEQYF. As DNA, the CDR3 is TGTGCCAGCAGCCATCACCGGGACCGAAGCTACGAGCAGTACTTC.

V gene TRBV5-5 combines with J gene TRBJ1-2; 8 positions agree with TRBD1. V lost 4 bases, J lost 6 bases, and 20 bases stayed unmatched. This CDR3 is built from 18 residues. Germline CDR1 SGHKS, CDR2 YYEKEE (reference sequence). CDR3 protein: CASSQSQSFQGALNGYTF. The CDR3 region has the DNA TGTGCCAGCAGCCAATCCCAAAGTTTTCAGGGGGCTTTGAATGGCTACACCTTC.

The table lists this clone with a count of one. The chain has TRBV7-2 and TRBJ2-3, with 7 bases aligning to TRBD2. From germline, CDR1 is SGHTA and CDR2 FQGNSA. The CDR3 totals 18 residues. The ends lost 2 bases at V and 4 bases at J; junction bases unmatched: 15. The CDR3 loop is CASSLNPPSGTRADTQYF. The CDR3 nucleotides are TGTGCCAGCAGCTTAAATCCTCCTAGCGGCACCAGGGCAGATACGCAGTATTTT.